The source of this TCR beta chain is a study of identical twins. Study-level results: Partly confounded zero-insertion analyses could result from invariant MAIT and iNKT cells.

Template switching introduced a universal primer site, and the cDNA bore unique molecular identifiers. TCRdb recomputed calls from the 5' RACE reads with MiXCR, one row per CDR3 protein. The sample lists 450,000 or so distinct CDR3 sequences; roughly an eighth were seen once. Germline CDR1 and CDR2: LNHDA and SQIVND (reference sequence). The V gene lost 7 bases and the J gene lost 4 bases, with 16 bases spanning the gap. The CDR3 loop spans 14 amino acids. This clonotype showed up just a few times. Antigen: not known. In addition, the sample was reused for a study of yellow fever vaccine responses in identical twins.

This sequence was found in a woman aged 18-29 years in good health. Sequencing used CD4+ T cells sorted from blood. The V call is TRBV19, the J call TRBJ1-1; D is unresolved. The CDR3 region has the DNA TGTGCCAGTACAACCCCTAACGGGAGCACTGAAGCTTTCTTT. It encodes CASTTPNGSTEAFF. The whole variable domain, filled in from reference TRBV19 and TRBJ1-1, reads DGGITQSPKYLFRKEGQNVTLSCEQNLNHDAMYWYRQDPGQGLRLIYYSQIVNDFQKGDIAEGYSVSREKKESFPLTVTSAQKNPTAFYLCASTTPNGSTEAFFGQGTRLTVV.